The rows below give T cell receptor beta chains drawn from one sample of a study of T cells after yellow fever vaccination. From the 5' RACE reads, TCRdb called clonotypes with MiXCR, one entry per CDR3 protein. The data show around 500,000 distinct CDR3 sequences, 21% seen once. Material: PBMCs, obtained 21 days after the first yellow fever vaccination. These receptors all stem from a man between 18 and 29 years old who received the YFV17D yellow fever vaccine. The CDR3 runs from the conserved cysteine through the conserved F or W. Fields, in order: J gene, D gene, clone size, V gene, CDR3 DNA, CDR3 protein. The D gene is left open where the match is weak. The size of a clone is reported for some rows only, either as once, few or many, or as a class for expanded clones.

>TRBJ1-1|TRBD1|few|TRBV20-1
TGCAGTGCTAGGGCGGACAGGGCGGCGGGCACTGAAGCTTTCTTT
CSARADRAAGTEAFF
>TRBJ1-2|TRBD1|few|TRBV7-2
TGTGCCAGCAGCTTACGGGACAGGGGGCGCATCTCCTTC
CASSLRDRGRISF
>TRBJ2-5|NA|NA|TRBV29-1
TGCAGCGTTTCCCAGGGGCAAACGATTGGGGAGACCCAGTACTTC
CSVSQGQTIGETQYF
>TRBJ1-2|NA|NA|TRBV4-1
TGCGCCAGCAGCCAAGACTTGGGATTTGCTAACTATGGCTACACCTTC
CASSQDLGFANYGYTF
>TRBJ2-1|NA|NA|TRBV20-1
TGCAGTGCTAGAGACGGTGAGCGGGGACAGGCCTACAATGAGCAGTTCTTC
CSARDGERGQAYNEQFF
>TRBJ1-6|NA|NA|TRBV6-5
TGTGCCAGCAGTTACTCGGGGCGGCAGACGGCCTCCTATAATTCACCCCTCCACTTT
CASSYSGRQTASYNSPLHF
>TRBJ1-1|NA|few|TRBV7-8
TGTGCCAGCAGCTGGGGACCCAGTTCGGAAGCTTTCTTT
CASSWGPSSEAFF
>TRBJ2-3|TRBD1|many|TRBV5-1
TGCGCCAGCAGCTTCGGACAGGGTCGAGATACGCAGTATTTT
CASSFGQGRDTQYF
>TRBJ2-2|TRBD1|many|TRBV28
TGTGCCAGCAGTTTGCCGGGACAGGGGTTCACCGGGGAGCTGTTTTTT
CASSLPGQGFTGELFF
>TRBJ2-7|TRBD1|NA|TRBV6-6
TGTGCCAGCAGCGACAGGGTCGACGAGCAGTACTTC
CASSDRVDEQYF
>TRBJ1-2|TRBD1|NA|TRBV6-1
TGTGCCAGCACCAAGGGGGCTGTGTGGGGCTACACCTTC
CASTKGAVWGYTF
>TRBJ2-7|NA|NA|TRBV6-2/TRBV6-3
TGTGCCAGCAGTTACAGTGGGGCAGTCCTACGCTTGGAGCAGTACTTC
CASSYSGAVLRLEQYF
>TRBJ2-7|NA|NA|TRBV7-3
TGTGCCAGCAGCTTAACCCCTGCTGGGACCTACGAGCAGTACTTC
CASSLTPAGTYEQYF
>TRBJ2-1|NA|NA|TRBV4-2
TGTGCCAGCAGCCAAGAAAGCCTACCCTCGGCCGAGCAGTTCTTC
CASSQESLPSAEQFF
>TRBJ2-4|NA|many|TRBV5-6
TGTGCCAGCAGCTTGACGGGGGTCATTCAGTACTTC
CASSLTGVIQYF
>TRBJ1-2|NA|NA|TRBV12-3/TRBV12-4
TGTGCCAGCAGTTTAGGAGGTAACCCCTACACCTTC
CASSLGGNPYTF
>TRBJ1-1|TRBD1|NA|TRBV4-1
TGCGCCAGCAGCCAAACCGGGACAGTGGGGACTGAAGCTTTCTTT
CASSQTGTVGTEAFF
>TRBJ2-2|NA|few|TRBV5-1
TGCGCCAGCAGTCTTGTCCCGCTACCCCCCGGGGAGCTGTTTTTT
CASSLVPLPPGELFF
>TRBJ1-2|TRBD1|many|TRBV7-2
TGTGCCAGCAGCGCCGGGACAGCTAACTATGGCTACACCTTC
CASSAGTANYGYTF
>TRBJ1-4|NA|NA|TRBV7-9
TGTGCCAGCAGCTCATATACTGTTGGGGATGAAAAACTGTTTTTT
CASSSYTVGDEKLFF
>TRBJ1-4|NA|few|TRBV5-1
TGCGCCAGCAGCTTGGGGTCGATGGGCAGGGTAAAAGGAGAAAAACTGTTTTTT
CASSLGSMGRVKGEKLFF
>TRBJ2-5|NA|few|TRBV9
TGTGCCAGCAGCGTAGTCAGCGGAGGGCAAGAGACCCAGTACTTC
CASSVVSGGQETQYF
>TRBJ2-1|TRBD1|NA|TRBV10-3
TGTGCCATCAGCCCACGTCAGGGGGCACAATCTGTCGAGCAGTTCTTC
CAISPRQGAQSVEQFF
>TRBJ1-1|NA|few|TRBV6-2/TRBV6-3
TGTGCCAGCAGTACCCCTCTTGGGGACAACACTGAAGCTTTCTTT
CASSTPLGDNTEAFF
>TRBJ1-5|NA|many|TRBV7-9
TGTGCCAGCAGCCGTGTGGGGGATCAGCCCCAGCATTTT
CASSRVGDQPQHF
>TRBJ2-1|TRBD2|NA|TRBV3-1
TGTGCCAGCAGCTTAAGGTTAGCGGGGGGGGACAACAATGAGCAGTTCTTC
CASSLRLAGGDNNEQFF
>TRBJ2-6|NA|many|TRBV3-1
TGTGCCAGCAGTACCAGCTCTGGGGCCAACGTCCTGACTTTC
CASSTSSGANVLTF
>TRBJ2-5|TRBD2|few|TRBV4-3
TGCGCCAGCAGCCAGGAACTAGCGGGGGCAGAGACCCAGTACTTC
CASSQELAGAETQYF
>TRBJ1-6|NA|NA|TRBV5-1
TGCGCCAGCAGCAGTGAGCCGGCGGGTAATTCACCCCTCTACTTT
CASSSEPAGNSPLYF
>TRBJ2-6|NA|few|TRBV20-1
TGCAGTGTCTTCACTAGCAACTCCGGGGCCAACGTCCTGACTTTC
CSVFTSNSGANVLTF
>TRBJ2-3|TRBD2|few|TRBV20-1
TGCAGTGCTAGACAGCGGGGGGCAGATACGCAGTATTTT
CSARQRGADTQYF
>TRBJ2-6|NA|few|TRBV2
TGTGCCAGCAGCCCCGAGAAATCTGGGGCCAACGTCCTGACTTTC
CASSPEKSGANVLTF
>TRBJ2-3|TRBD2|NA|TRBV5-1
TGCGCCAGCAGCCCTGGAGGCGGGACTAGCGGGGAGATCACAGATACGCAGTATTTT
CASSPGGGTSGEITDTQYF
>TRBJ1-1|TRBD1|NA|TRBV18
TGTGCCAGCTCATACAGGGGCTTGGAGAACACTGAAGCTTTCTTT
CASSYRGLENTEAFF
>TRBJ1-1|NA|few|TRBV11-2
TGTGCCAGCAGCTTAGATCAGTCGGGGGGCACTGAAGCTTTCTTT
CASSLDQSGGTEAFF
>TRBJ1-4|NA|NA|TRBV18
TGTGCCAGCTCACCGGTGGGAGGTGAAAAACTGTTTTTT
CASSPVGGEKLFF
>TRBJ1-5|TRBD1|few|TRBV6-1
TGTGCCAGCAGCCGGGACAGGGTTAGCAATCAGCCCCAGCATTTT
CASSRDRVSNQPQHF
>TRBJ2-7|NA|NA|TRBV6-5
TGTGCCAGCAGTTACTCACGGGTCACCTACGAGCAGTACTTC
CASSYSRVTYEQYF
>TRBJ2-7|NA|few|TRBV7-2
TGTGCCAGCAGCTTAGTGGGACTCATCTACGAGCAGTACTTC
CASSLVGLIYEQYF
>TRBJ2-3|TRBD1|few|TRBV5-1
TGCGCCAGCAGGACAGGGGGAGGAGATACGCAGTATTTT
CASRTGGGDTQYF
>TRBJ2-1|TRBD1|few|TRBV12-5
TGTGCTAGTGGTTTGGCCCCCGGGACAGGGGGCTACAATGAGCAGTTCTTC
CASGLAPGTGGYNEQFF
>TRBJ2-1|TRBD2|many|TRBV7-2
TGTGCCAGCAGCCCCGGACTAGCGGGGAACCCTTACAATGAGCAGTTCTTC
CASSPGLAGNPYNEQFF
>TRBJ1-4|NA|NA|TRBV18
TGTGCCAGCTCACCACCGAGGGGCGACGGCCATGAAAAACTGTTTTTT
CASSPPRGDGHEKLFF
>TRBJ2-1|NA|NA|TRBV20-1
TGCAGTGCCGCGGACCAGCGGGTCTACAATGAGCAGTTCTTC
CSAADQRVYNEQFF